This T cell receptor (beta chain) was captured in a study of CD8+CD57+ T cells in acquired aplastic anemia. Study-wide context: An average of about 3.2 ug of DNA was obtained from sorted CD4+ and CD8+ cells. Healthy-donor CD4+ cells averaged about 11 million reads.

Genomic DNA served as template for TCR beta VDJ and CDR3 profiling. Each CDR3 protein is one row after TCRdb ran MiXCR on the reads. This sample carries a few hundred thousand distinct CDR3 sequences, roughly 64% of them seen once, and the ten largest clones take 4%. Study results and caveats: Found in both controls and patients were about 30 CD8+ CDR3 sequences.

In germline, CDR1 is SNHLY, CDR2 FYNNEI. CDR3 length equals 14 residues. The germline V and J ends were trimmed by 6 bases and 7 bases, with 16 bases remaining between them. A note on this clonotype: Antigen: not known.

The chain carries TRBV2 and TRBJ2-1; D possibly corresponds to TRBD2 (5 bases). This receptor was obtained from a human donor in good health, serving as a control. Sequencing was carried out using sorted CD4+, CD8+, or CD8+CD57+ T cells (not recorded which) from PBMCs. This CDR3 is CASSLLVVRNEQFF. The CDR3 nucleotides read TGTGCCAGCAGCCTACTAGTTGTAAGGAATGAGCAGTTCTTC.